This TCR beta chain is drawn from a study of T cell changes during pregnancy in multiple sclerosis. The germline V gene has CDR1 SGHVS and CDR2 FQNEAQ. The V and J ends lost 5 bases and 2 bases, in that order; junction bases with no gene match: 4. The CDR3 runs 15 residues. Profiling relied on immunoSEQ multiplex PCR, and the TCRdb table lists in-frame clones only, not all of them. The sample records fewer than 30,000 clones, roughly nine tenths being singletons. Specimen: CD8+ T cells from peripheral blood mononuclear cells, collected before pregnancy. V is TRBV7-8 and J is TRBJ2-3; the match to TRBD2 covers 10 bases. This receptor was identified in a female donor with multiple sclerosis, enrolled in a pregnancy study. The CDR3 loop is CASSHGTSDTDTQYF. The CDR3, as DNA: TGTGCCAGCAGCCACGGGACTAGCGACACAGATACGCAGTATTTT.